These T cell receptor beta chains were read from a single sample in a study of blood T cells in healthy people across ages. MiXCR, applied by TCRdb to the 5' RACE reads, yields one record per CDR3 protein. The table records approximately 1.5 million distinct CDR3 sequences, about 35% of them present only once. What was sequenced was blood. All receptors derive from a woman in her 30s in good health. Both conserved end residues are part of each CDR3. A D gene is named only where the DNA matches it firmly. Clone size is stated in some rows and not others, as once, few, many or a class when expanded.

V: TRBV20-1; D: .; J: TRBJ2-7; length: 13; size: .; CDR3: CSTCPGQEGEQYF; DNA: TGCAGTACGTGCCCGGGACAAGAGGGAGAGCAGTACTTC
V: TRBV7-2; D: .; J: TRBJ1-2; length: 13; size: few; CDR3: CASSLFASYGYTF; DNA: TGTGCCAGCAGCTTATTTGCTAGCTATGGCTACACCTTC
V: TRBV12-3/TRBV12-4; D: TRBD1; J: TRBJ1-4; length: 15; size: few; CDR3: CASSLDGQGGEKLFF; DNA: TGTGCCAGCAGTTTAGATGGACAGGGAGGAGAAAAACTGTTTTTT
V: TRBV5-6; D: TRBD1; J: TRBJ1-1; length: 15; size: .; CDR3: CASSAWDRSHTGAFF; DNA: TGTGCCAGCAGCGCATGGGACAGAAGCCACACTGGAGCTTTCTTT
V: TRBV11-1; D: TRBD1; J: TRBJ2-5; length: 16; size: once; CDR3: CACSGQDVMLQETQYF; DNA: TGTGCCTGTTCGGGACAGGATGTTATGTTACAAGAGACCCAGTACTTC
V: TRBV7-3; D: .; J: TRBJ1-1; length: 12; size: few; CDR3: CASSLSRAEAFF; DNA: TGTGCCAGCAGCTTAAGTCGGGCTGAAGCTTTCTTT
V: TRBV10-3; D: .; J: TRBJ1-2; length: 12; size: .; CDR3: CAISAGGVGYTF; DNA: TGTGCCATCAGTGCGGGAGGGGTCGGCTACACCTTC
V: TRBV7-3; D: TRBD1; J: TRBJ2-5; length: 15; size: few; CDR3: CASSRRPGQGETQYF; DNA: TGTGCCAGCAGCCGAAGGCCGGGACAGGGGGAGACCCAGTACTTC
V: TRBV7-9; D: .; J: TRBJ2-2; length: 15; size: .; CDR3: CASSLEVRGTGGLFF; DNA: TGTGCCAGCAGCTTAGAGGTCAGGGGCACCGGGGGGCTGTTTTTT
V: TRBV28; D: .; J: TRBJ2-3; length: 14; size: .; CDR3: CASTRGGVTDTQYF; DNA: TGTGCCAGCACTCGAGGCGGCGTCACAGATACGCAGTATTTT
V: TRBV20-1; D: .; J: TRBJ2-7; length: 11; size: few; CDR3: CSVLGGYEQYF; DNA: TGCAGTGTGCTTGGGGGCTACGAGCAGTACTTC
V: TRBV6-6; D: .; J: TRBJ2-5; length: 14; size: .; CDR3: CASKVNGGQETQYF; DNA: TGTGCCAGCAAAGTCAATGGGGGCCAAGAGACCCAGTACTTC
V: TRBV2; D: .; J: TRBJ2-3; length: 17; size: few; CDR3: CASSEVSYQKSPDTQYF; DNA: TGTGCCAGCAGTGAAGTATCGTACCAGAAGAGTCCAGATACGCAGTATTTT
V: TRBV29-1; D: TRBD1; J: TRBJ2-7; length: 16; size: .; CDR3: CSVETGQSSSYNEQYF; DNA: TGCAGCGTGGAGACGGGACAGAGCAGCTCCTACAATGAGCAGTACTTC
V: TRBV30; D: .; J: TRBJ2-7; length: 14; size: few; CDR3: CAWSGADLHNEQYF; DNA: TGTGCCTGGAGTGGGGCCGACCTGCATAACGAGCAGTACTTC
V: TRBV3-1; D: .; J: TRBJ2-7; length: 12; size: many; CDR3: CASSQGTYEQYF; DNA: TGCGCCAGCAGCCAAGGGACCTACGAGCAGTACTTC
V: TRBV7-9; D: .; J: TRBJ2-5; length: 14; size: .; CDR3: CASSFEKFQETQYF; DNA: TGTGCCAGCAGCTTTGAGAAATTCCAAGAGACCCAGTACTTC
V: TRBV27; D: .; J: TRBJ2-7; length: 15; size: once; CDR3: CASSLSWEGPYEQYF; DNA: TGTGCCAGCAGTTTATCTTGGGAAGGGCCCTACGAGCAGTACTTC
V: TRBV2; D: .; J: TRBJ1-1; length: 11; size: once; CDR3: CASSEQSEAFF; DNA: TGTGCCAGCAGTGAGCAGAGTGAAGCTTTCTTT
V: TRBV7-9; D: .; J: TRBJ2-6; length: 15; size: .; CDR3: CASSLGGLTQGVLTF; DNA: TGTGCCAGCAGCTTAGGGGGACTGACCCAGGGAGTCCTGACTTTC
V: TRBV20-1; D: TRBD1; J: TRBJ1-6; length: 15; size: once; CDR3: CSAMTPGQSQSPLHF; DNA: TGCAGTGCTATGACACCGGGACAGAGTCAGTCACCCCTCCACTTT
V: TRBV6-5; D: .; J: TRBJ2-5; length: 14; size: .; CDR3: CASSRGRRWETQYF; DNA: TGTGCCAGCAGCAGGGGAAGGCGATGGGAGACCCAGTACTTC
V: TRBV6-6; D: .; J: TRBJ2-7; length: 12; size: .; CDR3: CASSYAAYEQYF; DNA: TGTGCCAGCAGTTACGCGGCCTACGAGCAGTACTTC
V: TRBV12-3/TRBV12-4; D: TRBD1; J: TRBJ1-2; length: 18; size: .; CDR3: CASSVSFFQGEFPYGYTF; DNA: TGTGCCAGCAGTGTTTCATTTTTCCAGGGGGAATTTCCCTATGGCTACACCTTC
V: TRBV7-3; D: .; J: TRBJ2-5; length: 15; size: few; CDR3: CASSLSGTPGETQYF; DNA: TGTGCCAGCAGCTTAAGTGGCACCCCGGGGGAGACCCAGTACTTC
V: TRBV7-9; D: .; J: TRBJ2-7; length: 15; size: few; CDR3: CASRPFVGGPHEQYF; DNA: TGTGCCAGCAGACCGTTTGTGGGGGGGCCTCACGAGCAGTACTTC
V: TRBV7-2; D: TRBD2; J: TRBJ2-1; length: 17; size: many; CDR3: CASSRVAGGPPYNEQFF; DNA: TGTGCCAGCAGCAGGGTAGCGGGGGGGCCGCCCTACAATGAGCAGTTCTTC
V: TRBV28; D: TRBD2; J: TRBJ2-5; length: 16; size: .; CDR3: CASSSSSGGALDEQYF; DNA: TGTGCCAGCAGTTCCTCTAGCGGGGGGGCCTTGGATGAGCAGTACTTC
V: TRBV2; D: .; J: TRBJ2-6; length: 15; size: .; CDR3: CASREGATGANVLTF; DNA: TGTGCCAGCAGGGAGGGGGCGACTGGGGCCAACGTCCTGACTTTC
V: TRBV9; D: TRBD1; J: TRBJ2-1; length: 15; size: .; CDR3: CASSVWDRGRDEQFF; DNA: TGTGCCAGCAGCGTATGGGACAGGGGGCGAGATGAGCAGTTCTTC
V: TRBV5-1; D: TRBD1; J: TRBJ2-5; length: 14; size: .; CDR3: CASSLKDRGETQYF; DNA: TGCGCCAGCAGCCTAAAAGACAGGGGTGAGACCCAGTACTTC
V: TRBV27; D: .; J: TRBJ2-7; length: 14; size: .; CDR3: CASSLMAAMGEQYF; DNA: TGTGCCAGCAGTTTAATGGCAGCGATGGGCGAGCAGTACTTC